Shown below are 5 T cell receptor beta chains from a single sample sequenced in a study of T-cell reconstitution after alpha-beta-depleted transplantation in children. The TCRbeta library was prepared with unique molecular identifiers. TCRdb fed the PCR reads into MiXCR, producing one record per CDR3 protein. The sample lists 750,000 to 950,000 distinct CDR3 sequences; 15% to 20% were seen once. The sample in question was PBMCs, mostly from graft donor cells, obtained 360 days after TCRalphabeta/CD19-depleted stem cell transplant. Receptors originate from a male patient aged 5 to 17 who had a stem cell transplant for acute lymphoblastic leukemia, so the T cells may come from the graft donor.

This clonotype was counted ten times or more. For the CDR3, the DNA is TGTGCCAGCAGCCCTGGACAAATCGAAGGCTACACCTTC. Residues: CASSPGQIEGYTF. V usage is TRBV7-2 and J usage is TRBJ1-2; D possibly corresponds to TRBD1 (5 bases). The length of the CDR3 is 13 residues. V was cut by 5 bases and J by 8 bases, with 15 bases left in between. The germline gives CDR1 SGHTA, CDR2 FQGNSA.

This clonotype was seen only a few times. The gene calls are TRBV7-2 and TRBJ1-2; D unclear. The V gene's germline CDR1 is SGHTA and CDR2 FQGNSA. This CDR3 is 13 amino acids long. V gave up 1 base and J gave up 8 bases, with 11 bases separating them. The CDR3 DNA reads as TGTGCCAGCAGCTTAGATTTCATGGACGGCTACACCTTC. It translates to CASSLDFMDGYTF.

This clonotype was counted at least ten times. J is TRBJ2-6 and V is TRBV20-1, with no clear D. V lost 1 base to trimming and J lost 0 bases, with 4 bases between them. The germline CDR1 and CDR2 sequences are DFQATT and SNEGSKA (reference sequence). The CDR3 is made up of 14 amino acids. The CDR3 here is CSARVGSGANVLTF. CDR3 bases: TGCAGTGCTAGAGTTGGCTCTGGGGCCAACGTCCTGACTTTC.

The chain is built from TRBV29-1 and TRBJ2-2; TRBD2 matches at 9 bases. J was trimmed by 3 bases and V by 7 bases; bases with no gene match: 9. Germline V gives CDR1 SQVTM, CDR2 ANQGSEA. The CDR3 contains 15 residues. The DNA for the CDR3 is TGCAGCGCAGGGGCGGGAGGGCCGTACACCGGGGAGCTGTTTTTT. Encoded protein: CSAGAGGPYTGELFF.

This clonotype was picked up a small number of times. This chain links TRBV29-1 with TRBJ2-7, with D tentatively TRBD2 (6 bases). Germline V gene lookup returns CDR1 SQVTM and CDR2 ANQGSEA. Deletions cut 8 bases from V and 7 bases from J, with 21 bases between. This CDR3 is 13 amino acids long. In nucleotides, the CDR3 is TGCAGCACCGGCCCGGCTCCTGGGGGGGAGCAGTACTTC. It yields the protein CSTGPAPGGEQYF.